Below, 16 T cell receptor beta chains from the same sample are listed, as sequenced in a study of shared clonotypes between healthy human individuals. The data were produced by immunoSEQ multiplex PCR, yet TCRdb's version contains in-frame clones alone and is incomplete. The sample lists 1.4 million to 1.5 million clones; roughly 96% were seen once. Sequenced material: naive CD4+ T cells sorted from blood. Subset reported: CD45RA+ positively selected. The receptors stem from a man under 40 in good health.

This sequence joins TRBV7-2 and TRBJ2-7; the D is unclear. The CDR3 consists of 15 residues. The germline V gene has CDR1 SGHTA and CDR2 FQGNSA. The V and J ends lost 5 bases and 4 bases respectively, with 18 bases between them. The CDR3 bases are TGTGCCAGCAGCAGAGAAGTCCTAGTATCTTACGAGCAGTACTTC. This codes for CASSREVLVSYEQYF.

This chain connects TRBV7-9 to TRBJ2-5; D gene ambiguous. CDR3 size: 16 residues. V dropped 1 base and J dropped 5 bases, with 17 bases sitting between them. Looked up from germline, CDR1 is SEHNR and CDR2 is FQNEAQ (reference sequence). CDR3 protein: CASSLGVGLAPETQYF. CDR3 nucleotide sequence: TGTGCCAGCAGCTTAGGCGTGGGTTTAGCCCCGGAGACCCAGTACTTC.

This chain joins TRBV7-9 and TRBJ1-1, with D uncertain. V dropped 3 bases and J dropped 1 base, with 9 bases sitting between them. Germline V lookup: CDR1 SEHNR, CDR2 FQNEAQ (reference sequence). The CDR3 is 14 residues long. In nucleotides, the CDR3 is TGTGCCAGCAGCTTGGTCCTCCCGAACACTGAAGCTTTCTTT. Its protein is CASSLVLPNTEAFF.

This chain connects TRBV14 to TRBJ2-7; 9 positions match TRBD2. This CDR3 comprises 15 residues. Germline CDR1 is SGHDN and CDR2 is FVKESK. Trimming cost V 4 bases and J 3 bases; bases outside gene matches: 7. CDR3 sequence: CASSPPRGGYYEQYF. As DNA, the CDR3 is TGTGCCAGCAGCCCCCCGCGGGGGGGGTACTACGAGCAGTACTTC. The full variable domain, in which reference TRBV14 and TRBJ2-7 provide the parts outside the CDR3, is EAGVTQFPSHSVIEKGQTVTLRCDPISGHDNLYWYRRVMGKEIKFLLHFVKESKQDESGMPNNRFLAERTGGTYSTLKVQPAELEDSGVYFCASSPPRGGYYEQYFGPGTRLTVT.

The chain has TRBV19 and TRBJ1-5, with D uncertain. This CDR3 contains 13 residues. Germline CDR1 is LNHDA and CDR2 is SQIVND (reference sequence). V was pared by 7 bases and J by 0 bases, with 7 bases between. This chain's CDR3 is CASTVNSNQPQHF. CDR3 nucleotide sequence: TGTGCCAGTACCGTCAATAGCAATCAGCCCCAGCATTTT.

Remarks on this clone: Other DNA sequences in this sample translate to the same CDR3. The V and J genes are TRBV7-3 and TRBJ2-6, with no clear D. CDR1 and CDR2 from the germline V gene are SGHTA and FQGTGA. The CDR3 loop spans 14 amino acids. Trimming removed 2 bases from V and 1 base from J, with 3 bases in between. CDR3 loop: CASSLSSGANVLTF. CDR3 DNA sequence: TGTGCCAGCAGCTTATCTTCTGGGGCCAACGTCCTGACTTTC. The full variable domain, completed using reference TRBV7-3 and TRBJ2-6, is GAGVSQTPSNKVTEKGKYVELRCDPISGHTALYWYRQSLGQGPEFLIYFQGTGAADDSGLPNDRFFAVRPEGSVSTLKIQRTERGDSAVYLCASSLSSGANVLTFGAGSRLTVL.

The CDR3 DNA reads as TGTGCCAGCAGTTTGAGGCACACCGGGGAGCTGTTTTTT. This gives the protein CASSLRHTGELFF. The gene calls are TRBV2 and TRBJ2-2; D uncertain. Germline V gene data show CDR1 as SNHLY and CDR2 as FYNNEI. The CDR3 extends over 13 amino acids. The V and J ends lost 5 bases and 3 bases respectively, with 7 bases between them.

As concerns this clone: The same CDR3 arises from other DNA sequences in this sample as well. This chain connects TRBV15 to TRBJ2-5; D ambiguous. Germline V gene lookup returns CDR1 LNHNV and CDR2 YYDKDF (reference sequence). Trimming removed 1 base at V and 2 bases at J, with 8 bases between. The CDR3 spans 14 residues. CDR3 in DNA: TGTGCCACCAGCAGAGTGGGTTTACAAGAGACCCAGTACTTC. Translated: CATSRVGLQETQYF.

As to this clone: Sequence at one end of the junction differs from germline and may be a read error. The rearrangement links TRBV11-3 to TRBJ2-7; D is possibly TRBD1 or TRBD2 (6 bases each). CDR3 length equals 12 residues. Germline CDR1 and CDR2: SGHNT and YENEEA. CDR3 nucleotides: TGTGCCAGCAGCTTAGATGGGGGCGGAGGGCACTTC. Translated: CASSLDGGGGHF.

V gene TRBV28 combines with J gene TRBJ1-5; 9 bases align to TRBD1. Looked up from germline, CDR1 is MDHEN and CDR2 is SYDVKM. There are 13 residues in the CDR3. V shed 6 bases, J shed 6 bases, and the junction held 3 bases outside the gene matches. The CDR3 here is CASSQDRGQPQHF. In nucleotides, the CDR3 is TGTGCCAGCAGCCAGGACAGGGGTCAGCCCCAGCATTTT.

The CDR3 spells CASSSRLGGAQYF. The CDR3, as DNA: TGTGCCAGCAGTTCACGGCTCGGGGGGGCCCAGTACTTC. The rearrangement joins TRBV7-9 to TRBJ2-5, with TRBD2 identical over 8 bases. Germline lookup yields CDR1 SEHNR and CDR2 FQNEAQ (reference sequence). V was pared by 6 bases and J by 9 bases, with 9 bases of the junction left unmatched. This CDR3 has 13 amino acids.

This clone was found a few times. V gene TRBV18 combines with J gene TRBJ1-3; D call uncertain. CDR3 size: 15 residues. V lost 3 bases and J lost 1, with 10 bases in between. Germline CDR1 is KGHSH and CDR2 is LQKENI. CDR3 DNA: TGTGCCAGCTCACCCCTCAGGACGTCTGGAAACACCATATATTTT. This translates into CASSPLRTSGNTIYF.

The chain couples TRBV6-6 to TRBJ1-2, with unresolved D. The CDR3 extends over 12 amino acids. V lost 5 bases to trimming and J lost 5 bases, with 9 bases between them. CDR1 and CDR2 from the germline V gene are MNHNY and SVGAGI (reference sequence). CDR3 loop: CASSRTGYGYTF. The CDR3 region has the DNA TGTGCCAGCAGTCGTACCGGGTATGGCTACACCTTC.

The genes are TRBV6-5 and TRBJ1-1, with D possibly being TRBD1 (5 bases). Trimming cost V 2 bases and J 5 bases, with 9 bases left between them. Germline-derived CDR1 and CDR2 are MNHEY and SVGAGI. The CDR3 is 13 amino acids. The CDR3 is CASSYQGTTEAFF. For the CDR3, the DNA is TGTGCCAGCAGTTACCAGGGAACAACTGAAGCTTTCTTT.

This sequence joins TRBV11-2 and TRBJ2-4; TRBD2 aligns across 8 bases. The germline gives CDR1 SGHAT, CDR2 FQNNGV. V was pared by 7 bases and J by 6 bases, with 2 bases of the junction left unmatched. CDR3 length equals 12 residues. The CDR3 DNA follows: TGTGCCAGCACGGCGGGGGGAAACATTCAGTACTTC. This encodes CASTAGGNIQYF. The full variable domain, in which reference TRBV11-2 and TRBJ2-4 provide the parts outside the CDR3, is EAGVAQSPRYKIIEKRQSVAFWCNPISGHATLYWYQQILGQGPKLLIQFQNNGVVDDSQLPKDRFSAERLKGVDSTLKIQPAKLEDSAVYLCASTAGGNIQYFGAGTRLSVL.

The chain uses TRBV5-1 and TRBJ2-3; 7 bases are shared with TRBD1. Looked up from germline, CDR1 is SGHRS and CDR2 is YFSETQ. CDR3 length: 17 amino acids. Trimming cost V 5 bases and J 3 bases; bases outside gene matches: 15. The CDR3, as DNA: TGCGCCAGCAGTTATCTTAACCAGGGGGTAGGGACAGATACGCAGTATTTT. Translating it yields CASSYLNQGVGTDTQYF. Combining the CDR3 with reference TRBV5-1 and TRBJ2-3 gives the whole variable domain KAGVTQTPRYLIKTRGQQVTLSCSPISGHRSVSWYQQTPGQGLQFLFEYFSETQRNKGNFPGRFSGRQFSNSRSEMNVSTLELGDSALYLCASSYLNQGVGTDTQYFGPGTRLTVL.